This T cell receptor beta chain was recovered during a study of identical twins' blood T cells. This clonotype occurred a few times. TCRdb reanalysed the 5' RACE reads using MiXCR and keeps one entry per CDR3 protein. The repertoire holds 350,000 to 400,000 distinct CDR3 sequences, with roughly 28% as singletons. The CDR3 totals 14 residues. CDR1 SQVTM and CDR2 ANQGSEA come from the germline V gene. The V gene lost 5 bases and the J gene lost 0 bases, with 11 bases spanning the gap. The TCR originated in a woman aged 18 to 55 in good health. The sequenced material came from PBMCs. V and J are TRBV29-1 and TRBJ1-3; weak D call: TRBD1 (5 bases). The CDR3 DNA reads as TGCAGCGTTCGGCAGGGCTTCTCTGGAAACACCATATATTTT. Its translation: CSVRQGFSGNTIYF.